The sequence of this T cell receptor (beta chain) was determined in a study of blood T cell repertoires in COVID-19. Trimming removed 0 bases from V and 0 bases from J, with 7 bases in between. From germline, CDR1 is SGHRS and CDR2 YFSETQ. The CDR3 length is 15 residues. Generated by immunoSEQ multiplex PCR, the TCRdb table keeps only in-frame clones and is missing some. Here the sample spans tens of thousands of clones, around 85% being singletons. Points on this clone: Other DNA variants within this sample encode the same CDR3.

This receptor was obtained from a man in his sixties or seventies with acute or convalescent COVID-19. Sequencing input: peripheral blood. The chain combines TRBV5-1 with TRBJ2-1; TRBD2 might be the D (5 bases). This CDR3 is CASSLGESSYNEQFF. In DNA form, the CDR3 reads TGCGCCAGCAGCTTGGGGGAGAGCTCCTACAATGAGCAGTTCTTC.